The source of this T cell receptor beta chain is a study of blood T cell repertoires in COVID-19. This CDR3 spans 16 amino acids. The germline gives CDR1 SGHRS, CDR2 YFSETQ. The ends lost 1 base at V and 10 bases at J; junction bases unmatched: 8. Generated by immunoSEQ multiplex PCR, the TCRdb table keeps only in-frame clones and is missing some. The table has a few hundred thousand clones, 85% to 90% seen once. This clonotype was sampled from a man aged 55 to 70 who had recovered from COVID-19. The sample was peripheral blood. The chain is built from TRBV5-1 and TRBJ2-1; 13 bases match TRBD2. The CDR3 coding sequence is TGCGCCAGCAGCTTGTCACGGACTAGCGGGAGCGGCGAGCAGTTCTTC. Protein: CASSLSRTSGSGEQFF.